The clone carrying this T cell receptor (beta chain) was counted at least ten times. Its antigen remains unknown. TCR cDNA was made by 5'RACE template switching, adding a universal primer site and UMIs. TCRdb reanalysed the 5' RACE reads using MiXCR and keeps one entry per CDR3 protein. The sample yields 160,000 or so distinct CDR3 sequences, 6% to 7.5% seen once. This record comes from a study of T cells after yellow fever vaccination. The overall study: SMART-Seq v4 Ultra Low Input prepared the low-cell-number fractions.

The CDR3 loop spans 16 amino acids. Germline-derived CDR1 and CDR2 are MNHEY and SMNVEV (reference sequence). V lost 1 base, J lost 0 bases, and 7 bases lay in between. The study's findings and limits: Re-detected after boosting: most primary clones, about 96% of CD4 and 88% of CD8. There was a possibility that FACS-sorted repertoires contained abundant clonotypes contaminating from the bulk population.

The chain carries TRBV27 and TRBJ1-6; no definite D call. The source of this sequence is a man aged 18 to 29 who received the YFV17D yellow fever vaccine. This sample comprised CD4+ T cells sorted from PBMCs, obtained about 5 days after the first yellow fever vaccination. CDR3 residues: CASSLLGSSYNSPLHF. CDR3 nucleotide sequence: TGTGCCAGCAGTTTATTGGGGAGCTCCTATAATTCACCCCTCCACTTT.